Following are 25 T cell receptor beta chains from one sample sequenced in a study of CD4 and CD8 cells across lung adenocarcinoma regions. TCRdb used MiXCR to reprocess the PCR reads, holding one entry per CDR3 protein. Of almost 7,000 distinct CDR3 sequences listed, approximately 49% are singletons. The source material was CD8+ T cells from the center of a lung tumor. The receptors derive from a male donor with lung adenocarcinoma. The CD4 and CD8 labels of this study may be unreliable.

This chain joins TRBV27 and TRBJ2-1, with a weak D call TRBD1 (6 bases). Judging by the DNA end, TRBJ2-7 fits better; the J call may be wrong. CDR3 length: 14 amino acids. The germline V gene has CDR1 MNHEY and CDR2 SMNVEV (reference sequence). The chain's CDR3 is CAGSGGREKETQYF. The CDR3 bases are TGTGCGGGCAGTGGGGGCCGAGAGAAAGAGACGCAGTACTTC.

As for this clonotype: The junction departs from germline at one end; a sequencing error may be responsible. CDR3 amino acids: CASRGRGAETQSF. In nucleotides, the CDR3 is TGTGCCAGCAGGGGGAGGGGGGCGGAGACCCAGTCCTTC. The V and J genes are TRBV27 and TRBJ2-1, with a tentative D call TRBD2 (7 bases). The CDR3 has 13 residues. Germline CDR1 and CDR2: MNHEY and SMNVEV (reference sequence).

By share, this clonotype counts as large. V is TRBV6-1 and J is TRBJ2-3; weak D call: TRBD2 (5 bases). The CDR3 runs 13 residues. From germline, CDR1 is MNHNS and CDR2 SASEGT. V was pared by 3 bases and J by 3 bases, with 7 bases between. In DNA form, the CDR3 reads TGTGCCAGCAGTGACGGCGGGACAGATACGCAGTATTTT. This sequence encodes CASSDGGTDTQYF.

The V call is TRBV10-1, the J call TRBJ2-2, with TRBD2 matching over 10 bases. Germline values: CDR1 WNHNN, CDR2 SYGVQD (reference sequence). V lost 3 bases, J lost 16 bases, and 17 bases stayed unmatched. The CDR3 contains 16 residues. The DNA of the CDR3 is TGCGCCAGCAGTGAAGCACTAGCGGGACACACCGGTACGCAGTTTTTT. This sequence encodes CASSEALAGHTGTQFF.

This sequence joins TRBV4-1 and TRBJ2-1; D ambiguous. CDR1 and CDR2 (germline): MGHRA, YSYEKL. V lost 0 bases and J lost 7, with 7 bases in between. This CDR3 is 13 amino acids long. The CDR3 region is CASSQEVQNEQFF. DNA of the CDR3: TGCGCCAGCAGCCAAGAGGTCCAGAATGAGCAGTTCTTC.

This chain uses TRBV6-1 with TRBJ2-3; TRBD1 is a possible D gene (5 bases). CDR1 and CDR2 (germline): MNHNS, SASEGT. The CDR3 consists of 17 residues. Trimming shortened V by 8 bases and J by 6 bases, and 27 bases separated the two germline ends. The CDR3 region has the DNA TGTGCCAGCGGAAAGCAAACAGGTTACCCGAACACCGATACGCAGTATTTT. Translation: CASGKQTGYPNTDTQYF.

The chain couples TRBV6-4 to TRBJ2-7; no firm D call. Matching the DNA end better, TRBJ2-3 makes the J call doubtful. This CDR3 is built from 13 residues. In germline, CDR1 is MRHNA, CDR2 SNTAGT. The CDR3 DNA follows: TGTGCCAGCAGTATTAGCCCAGAGGATACGCAGTATTTT. Its translation: CASSISPEDTQYF.

Ten or more counts support this clonotype. This rearrangement joins TRBV6-1 to TRBJ2-1; TRBD2 matches 10 bases. The CDR3 sequence is 15 residues long. V dropped 5 bases and J dropped 3; count of bases not matched to a gene: 4. CDR1 is MNHNS, CDR2 SASEGT, per germline. CDR3 coding DNA: TGTGCCAGCAGTAGAGCGGGAGGGGGCTACAATGAGCAGTTCTTC. Translated, it gives CASSRAGGGYNEQFF.

With respect to this clonotype: At one of its ends the junction is not consistent with the germline gene, which may arise from a read error. This rearrangement joins TRBV5-1 to TRBJ2-1; 11 bases are a match to TRBD2. Germline lookup yields CDR1 SGHRS and CDR2 YFSETQ. This CDR3 comprises 16 residues. The CDR3 DNA is TGTGCCAGCAGCACTAGCGGGAGTAAAGACCGTTATGAGCAGTTCTTC. Protein product: CASSTSGSKDRYEQFF.

Relative to its sample, this clonotype is large. The rearrangement uses TRBV10-2 and TRBJ2-1; TRBD2 might be the D (5 bases). The DNA matches TRBJ2-7 better at its end, which makes the J call doubtful. The germline gives CDR1 WSHSY, CDR2 SAAADI. This CDR3 contains 20 residues. The CDR3 loop is CASREPNGLADTGLMGEQYF. In nucleotides, the CDR3 is TGCGCCAGCAGGGAGCCTAACGGACTGGCCGATACTGGGCTCATGGGCGAGCAGTACTTC.

As concerns this clonotype: One end of the junction fails to match germline, which may point to a read error. The chain uses TRBV10-1 and TRBJ2-5, with 10 bases aligning to TRBD2. The CDR3 extends over 14 amino acids. Germline V gene data show CDR1 as WNHNN and CDR2 as SYGVQD (reference sequence). CDR3 amino acids: CASSERGLAKTQYF. As DNA, the CDR3 is TGCGCCAGCAGTGAGAGGGGACTAGCGAAGACTCAGTACTTC.

The chain has TRBV6-1 and TRBJ2-1; D is unclear. The DNA matches TRBJ2-5 better at its end, which makes the J call doubtful. Germline V gene data show CDR1 as MNHNS and CDR2 as SASEGT. The CDR3 length is 14 residues. CDR3 in amino acids: CASSVGSGQETQYF. As DNA, the CDR3 is TGTGCCAGCAGTGTAGGGTCAGGCCAAGAGACCCAGTACTTC.

The chain combines TRBV6-1 with TRBJ2-1; 11 bases are a match to TRBD2. TRBJ2-7 matches the DNA end more closely, so the J call is doubtful. Germline V CDR1 and CDR2: MNHNS, SASEGT. The CDR3 covers 16 residues. The CDR3 DNA reads as TGTGCCAGCAGTGACACTAGCGGGAGTTCCTACAATGAGCAGTACTTC. This gives the protein CASSDTSGSSYNEQYF.

The V call is TRBV6-8, the J call TRBJ2-3, with 8 nucleotides matching TRBD2. The J call may be mistaken, given a closer DNA end match to TRBJ2-7. The V gene's germline CDR1 is MNHGY and CDR2 SAAAGT. This CDR3 is 17 amino acids long. CDR3 nucleotide sequence: TGTGCCAGCAGTTACCCACTAGCGGAACGGGGTGCAGAGACGCAGTACTTC. Translated, it gives CASSYPLAERGAETQYF.

With regard to this clonotype: One end of the junction is discordant with germline, which a read error may explain. CDR3 in amino acids: CASSYSSAKTGEQFF. The CDR3 coding sequence is TGTGCCAGCAGTTACAGCTCTGCGAAAACCGGGGAGCAGTTTTTT. The chain recombines TRBV6-5 with TRBJ2-2; TRBD2 is a possible D gene (5 bases). The V gene's germline CDR1 is MNHEY and CDR2 SVGAGI. CDR3 length: 15 residues.

J is TRBJ2-1 and V is TRBV6-1; D remains ambiguous. V was cut by 5 bases and J by 9 bases, with 8 bases left in between. There are 11 residues in the CDR3. Germline values: CDR1 MNHNS, CDR2 SASEGT. CDR3 loop: CASSPGFEQFF. CDR3 DNA sequence: TGTGCCAGCAGTCCTGGTTTTGAGCAGTTCTTC.

The chain couples TRBV6-1 to TRBJ2-2; D is unclear. The CDR3 totals 14 residues. Germline CDR1 and CDR2: MNHNS and SASEGT. The ends were cut back, 7 bases at V and 13 bases at J, with 22 bases in the middle. Here the CDR3 reads CASNLTGVTEALFF. The DNA of the CDR3 is TGTGCCAGCAATCTGACTGGGGTCACAGAGGCGCTGTTTTTT.

With regard to this clonotype: Relative to the germline gene, one junction end is altered; a read error may explain this. The chain recombines TRBV6-1 with TRBJ2-3, with TRBD2 as a possible D gene (6 bases). Germline V gene data show CDR1 as MNHNS and CDR2 as SASEGT. The CDR3 spans 15 residues. The CDR3 coding sequence is TGTGCCAGCAGTGTCCTGGCGGGGAGCATAGATGCGCAGTTCTTT. It encodes CASSVLAGSIDAQFF.

This chain connects TRBV4-1 to TRBJ2-1; 9 nucleotides agree with TRBD2. V lost 0 bases, J lost 4 bases, and 7 bases stayed unmatched. CDR1 is MGHRA, CDR2 YSYEKL, per germline. The CDR3 consists of 17 residues. CDR3 region: CASSQDVAGARYNEQFF. CDR3 sequence (DNA): TGCGCCAGCAGCCAAGACGTAGCGGGAGCAAGGTACAATGAGCAGTTCTTC.

The rearrangement joins TRBV15 to TRBJ2-5; TRBD2 is a possible D gene (6 bases). CDR1 LNHNV and CDR2 YYDKDF come from the germline V gene (reference sequence). The V end lost 2 bases, the J end lost 2 bases, and 12 bases lay between the germline ends. This CDR3 has 15 amino acids. The CDR3 is CATSRPGTSQETQYF. The DNA for the CDR3 is TGTGCCACCAGCAGACCTGGGACTTCACAAGAGACCCAGTACTTC.

This clonotype is medium-sized (0.01 to 0.1%) in the sample. The V and J genes are TRBV6-1 and TRBJ2-5; 8 bases are a match to TRBD1. CDR1 and CDR2 (germline): MNHNS, SASEGT. The V segment lost 4 bases and the J segment 5 bases; nucleotides outside the gene matches: 6. The CDR3 length is 14 residues. The chain's CDR3 is CASSGRTGRETQYF. The DNA of the CDR3 is TGTGCCAGCAGTGGTCGGACAGGGCGGGAGACCCAGTACTTC.

Only a few counts were recorded for this clonotype. CDR3 in amino acids: CASSYSGREEQYF. The DNA of the CDR3 is TGTGCCAGCAGTTACTCAGGGAGAGAGGAGCAGTACTTC. J is TRBJ2-1 and V is TRBV6-5, with a weak D call TRBD2 (5 bases). The DNA matches TRBJ2-7 better at its end, which makes the J call doubtful. The germline V gene has CDR1 MNHEY and CDR2 SVGAGI. The CDR3 runs 13 residues.

The chain joins TRBV7-2 to TRBJ1-1; D not certain. V shed 2 bases and J shed 5 bases, with 9 bases lying between them. There are 13 residues in the CDR3. Germline V gives CDR1 SGHTA, CDR2 FQGNSA. CDR3 in amino acids: CASSLILPTEAFF. The CDR3 coding sequence is TGTGCCAGCAGCTTAATACTGCCGACTGAAGCTTTCTTT.

By share, this clonotype counts as medium-sized. CDR3 sequence (DNA): TGTGCCAGCACCCTAACCCCGGGACAGGGTAGCACAGATACGCAGTATTTT. Translation gives CASTLTPGQGSTDTQYF. The chain joins TRBV6-5 to TRBJ2-3; 9 bases are shared with TRBD1. Germline lookup yields CDR1 MNHEY and CDR2 SVGAGI. This CDR3 contains 17 residues. After removal of 7 bases from V and 0 bases from J, the junction contained 11 bases not matched to a gene.

In its sample, this clonotype ranks as medium-sized. The chain recombines TRBV10-2 with TRBJ2-7; perhaps TRBD2 as D (6 bases). The CDR3 loop spans 13 amino acids. V gave up 8 bases and J gave up 0 bases, with 11 bases separating them. Germline V gives CDR1 WSHSY, CDR2 SAAADI. CDR3 nucleotides: TGCGCCAGCGCTAGCGCTAGCTCCTACGAGCAGTACTTC. This translates into CASASASSYEQYF.